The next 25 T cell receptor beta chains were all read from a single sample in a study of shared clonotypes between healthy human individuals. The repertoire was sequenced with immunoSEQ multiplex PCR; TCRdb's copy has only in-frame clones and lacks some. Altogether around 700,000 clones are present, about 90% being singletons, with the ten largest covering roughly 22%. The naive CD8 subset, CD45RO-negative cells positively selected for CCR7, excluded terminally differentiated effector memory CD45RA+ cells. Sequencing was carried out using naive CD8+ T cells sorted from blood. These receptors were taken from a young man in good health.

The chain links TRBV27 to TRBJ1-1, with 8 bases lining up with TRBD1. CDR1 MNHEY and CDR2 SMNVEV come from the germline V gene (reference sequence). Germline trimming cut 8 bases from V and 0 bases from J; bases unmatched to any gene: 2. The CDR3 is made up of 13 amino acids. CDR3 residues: CASQDRVNTEAFF. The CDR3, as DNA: TGTGCCAGCCAGGACAGGGTGAACACTGAAGCTTTCTTT.

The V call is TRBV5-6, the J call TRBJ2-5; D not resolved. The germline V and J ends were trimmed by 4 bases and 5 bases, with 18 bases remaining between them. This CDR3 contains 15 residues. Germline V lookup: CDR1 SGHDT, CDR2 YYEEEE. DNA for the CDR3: TGTGCCAGCAGCGTTGAAAGACCCCGGATGGAGACCCAGTACTTC. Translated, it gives CASSVERPRMETQYF.

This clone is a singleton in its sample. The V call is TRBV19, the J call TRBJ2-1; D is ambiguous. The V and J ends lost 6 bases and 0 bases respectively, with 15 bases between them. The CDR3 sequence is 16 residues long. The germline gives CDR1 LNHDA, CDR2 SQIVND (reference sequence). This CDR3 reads CASSLEAPSSYNEQFF. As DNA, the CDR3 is TGTGCCAGTAGCCTAGAAGCACCTAGCTCCTACAATGAGCAGTTCTTC. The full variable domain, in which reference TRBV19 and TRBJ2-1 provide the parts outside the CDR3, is DGGITQSPKYLFRKEGQNVTLSCEQNLNHDAMYWYRQDPGQGLRLIYYSQIVNDFQKGDIAEGYSVSREKKESFPLTVTSAQKNPTAFYLCASSLEAPSSYNEQFFGPGTRLTVL.

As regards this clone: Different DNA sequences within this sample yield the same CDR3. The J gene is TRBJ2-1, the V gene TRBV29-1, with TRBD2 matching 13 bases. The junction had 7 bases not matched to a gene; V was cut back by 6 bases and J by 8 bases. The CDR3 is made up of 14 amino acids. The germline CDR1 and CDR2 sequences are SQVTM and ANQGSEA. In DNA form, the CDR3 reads TGCAGCGTAGTACTAGCGGGAGGGCCATATGAGCAGTTCTTC. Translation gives CSVVLAGGPYEQFF.

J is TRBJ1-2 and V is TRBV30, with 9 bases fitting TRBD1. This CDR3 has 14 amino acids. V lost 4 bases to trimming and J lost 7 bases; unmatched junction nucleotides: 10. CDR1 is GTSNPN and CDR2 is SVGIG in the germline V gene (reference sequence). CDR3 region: CAWTPGQGLAGYTF. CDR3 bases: TGTGCCTGGACACCGGGACAGGGTCTGGCTGGCTACACCTTC. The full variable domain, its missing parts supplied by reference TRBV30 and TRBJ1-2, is SQTIHQWPATLVQPVGSPLSLECTVEGTSNPNLYWYRQAAGRGLQLLFYSVGIGQISSEVPQNLSASRPQDRQFILSSKKLLLSDSGFYLCAWTPGQGLAGYTFGSGTRLTVV.

CDR3 coding DNA: TGTGCCAGCTCACCACGGGGACTCTCCACCCCCACAGATACGCAGTATTTT. As protein: CASSPRGLSTPTDTQYF. The V and J genes are TRBV18 and TRBJ2-3; TRBD2 might be the D (6 bases). Trimming took 1 base from V and 2 from J, leaving 16 bases between them. This CDR3 is built from 17 residues. Germline V gene data show CDR1 as KGHSH and CDR2 as LQKENI.

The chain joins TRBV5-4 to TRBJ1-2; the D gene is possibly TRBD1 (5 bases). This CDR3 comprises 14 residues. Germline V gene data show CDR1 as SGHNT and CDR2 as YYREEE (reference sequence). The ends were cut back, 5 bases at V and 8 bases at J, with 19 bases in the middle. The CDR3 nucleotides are TGTGCCAGCAGTACCCCCGGGGCTGGGGAAGGCTACACCTTC. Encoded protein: CASSTPGAGEGYTF. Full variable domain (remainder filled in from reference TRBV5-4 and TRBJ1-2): ETGVTQSPTHLIKTRGQQVTLRCSSQSGHNTVSWYQQALGQGPQFIFQYYREEENGRGNFPPRFSGLQFPNYSSELNVNALELDDSALYLCASSTPGAGEGYTFGSGTRLTVV.

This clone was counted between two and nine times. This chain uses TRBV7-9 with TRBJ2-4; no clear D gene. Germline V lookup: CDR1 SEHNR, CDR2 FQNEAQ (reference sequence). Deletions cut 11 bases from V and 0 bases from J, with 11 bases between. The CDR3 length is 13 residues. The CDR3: CASAQVAKNIQYF. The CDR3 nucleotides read TGTGCCTCAGCACAAGTAGCCAAAAACATTCAGTACTTC.

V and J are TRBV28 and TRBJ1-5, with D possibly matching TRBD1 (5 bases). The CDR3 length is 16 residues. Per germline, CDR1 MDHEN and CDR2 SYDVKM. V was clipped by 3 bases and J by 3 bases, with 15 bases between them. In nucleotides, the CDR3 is TGTGCCAGCAGTTTTATCATTCGACAGAACAATCAGCCCCAGCATTTT. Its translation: CASSFIIRQNNQPQHF.

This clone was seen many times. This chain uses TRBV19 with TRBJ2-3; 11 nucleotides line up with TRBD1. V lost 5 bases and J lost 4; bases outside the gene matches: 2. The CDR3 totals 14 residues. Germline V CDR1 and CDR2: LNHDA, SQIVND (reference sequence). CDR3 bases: TGTGCCAGTAGTGTGGGACAGGGGGCAGATACGCAGTATTTT. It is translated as CASSVGQGADTQYF.

The CDR3 DNA follows: TGTGCCAGCAGTTACCTTGCTAGCCCCGAGACCCAGTACTTC. Its translation is CASSYLASPETQYF. V and J are TRBV6-5 and TRBJ2-5, with D possibly matching TRBD2 (5 bases). Germline V lookup: CDR1 MNHEY, CDR2 SVGAGI. The CDR3 is made up of 14 amino acids. V lost 2 bases and J 5 bases, leaving 12 bases between the germline ends.

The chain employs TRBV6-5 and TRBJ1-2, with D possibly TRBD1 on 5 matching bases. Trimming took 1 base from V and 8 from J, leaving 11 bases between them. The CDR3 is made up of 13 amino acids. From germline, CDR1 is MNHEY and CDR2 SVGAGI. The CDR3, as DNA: TGTGCCAGCAGTTACTTCGGGGCCACCGGCTACACCTTC. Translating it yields CASSYFGATGYTF.

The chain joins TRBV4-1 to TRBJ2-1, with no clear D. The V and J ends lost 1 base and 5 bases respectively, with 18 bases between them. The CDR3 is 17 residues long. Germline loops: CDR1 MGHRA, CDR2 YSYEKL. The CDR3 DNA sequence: TGCGCCAGCAGCCAAGGGTATGCTTGGCGTACCGACAATGAGCAGTTCTTC. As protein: CASSQGYAWRTDNEQFF.

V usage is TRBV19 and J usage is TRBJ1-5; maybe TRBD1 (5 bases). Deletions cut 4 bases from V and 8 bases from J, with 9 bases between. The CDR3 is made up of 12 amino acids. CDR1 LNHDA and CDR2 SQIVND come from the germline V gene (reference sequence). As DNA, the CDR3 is TGTGCCAGTAGTAGGGGGAGCGAGCCCCAGCATTTT. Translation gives CASSRGSEPQHF.

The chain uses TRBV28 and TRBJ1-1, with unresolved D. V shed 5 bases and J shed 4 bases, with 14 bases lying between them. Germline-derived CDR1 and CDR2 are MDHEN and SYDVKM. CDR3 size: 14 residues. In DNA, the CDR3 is TGTGCCAGCAGTGCAATACAGTCCTCCACTGAAGCTTTCTTT. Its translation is CASSAIQSSTEAFF.

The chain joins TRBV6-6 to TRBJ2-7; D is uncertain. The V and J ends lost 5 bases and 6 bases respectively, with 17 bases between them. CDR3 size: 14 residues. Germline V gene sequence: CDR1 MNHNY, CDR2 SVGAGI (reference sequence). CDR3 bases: TGTGCCAGCAGTACCCCCTCGGTCCCGAGCGAGCAGTACTTC. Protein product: CASSTPSVPSEQYF.

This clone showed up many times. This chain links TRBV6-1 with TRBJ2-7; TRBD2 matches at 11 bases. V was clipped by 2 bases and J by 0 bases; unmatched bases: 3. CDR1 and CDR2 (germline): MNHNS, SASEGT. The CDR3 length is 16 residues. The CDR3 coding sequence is TGTGCCAGCAGTGAAACCGGGACTAGCGGCTCCTACGAGCAGTACTTC. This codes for CASSETGTSGSYEQYF.

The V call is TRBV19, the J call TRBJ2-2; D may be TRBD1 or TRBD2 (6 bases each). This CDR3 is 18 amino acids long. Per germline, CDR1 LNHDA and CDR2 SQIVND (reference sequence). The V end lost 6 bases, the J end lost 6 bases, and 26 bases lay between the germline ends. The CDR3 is CASSLLGGLGIVAGELFF. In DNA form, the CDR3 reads TGTGCCAGTAGCCTTCTGGGGGGCCTTGGGATAGTAGCCGGGGAGCTGTTTTTT.

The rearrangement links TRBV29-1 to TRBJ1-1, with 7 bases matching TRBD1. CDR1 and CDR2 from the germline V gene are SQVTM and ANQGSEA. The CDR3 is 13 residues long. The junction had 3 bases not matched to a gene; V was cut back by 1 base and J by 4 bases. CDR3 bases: TGCAGCGTTGAAGGGCCAGGGGGCACTGAAGCTTTCTTT. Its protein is CSVEGPGGTEAFF.

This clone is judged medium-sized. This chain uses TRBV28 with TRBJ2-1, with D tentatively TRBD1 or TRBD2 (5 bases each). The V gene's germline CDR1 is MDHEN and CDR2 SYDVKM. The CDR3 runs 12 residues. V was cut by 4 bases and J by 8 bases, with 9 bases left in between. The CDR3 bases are TGTGCCAGCAGTTCAGGGACCTATGAGCAGTTCTTC. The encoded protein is CASSSGTYEQFF.

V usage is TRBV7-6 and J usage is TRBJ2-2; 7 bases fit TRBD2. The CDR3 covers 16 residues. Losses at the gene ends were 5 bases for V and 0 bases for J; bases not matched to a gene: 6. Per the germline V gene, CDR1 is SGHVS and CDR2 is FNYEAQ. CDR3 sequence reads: CASSELSGPNTGELFF. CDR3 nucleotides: TGTGCCAGCAGCGAACTTAGCGGGCCGAACACCGGGGAGCTGTTTTTT.

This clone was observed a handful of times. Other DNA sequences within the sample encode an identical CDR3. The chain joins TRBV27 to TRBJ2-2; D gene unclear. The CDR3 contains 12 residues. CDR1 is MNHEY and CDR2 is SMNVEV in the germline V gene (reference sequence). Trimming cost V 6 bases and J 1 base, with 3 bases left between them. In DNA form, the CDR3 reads TGTGCCAGCAGCCAGAACACCGGGGAGCTGTTTTTT. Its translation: CASSQNTGELFF.

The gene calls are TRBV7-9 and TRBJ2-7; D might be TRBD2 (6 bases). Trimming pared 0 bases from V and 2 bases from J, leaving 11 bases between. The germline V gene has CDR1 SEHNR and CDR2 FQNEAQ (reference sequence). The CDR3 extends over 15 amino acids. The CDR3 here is CASSLAPSAAYEQYF. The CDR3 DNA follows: TGTGCCAGCAGCTTAGCTCCTAGCGCGGCCTACGAGCAGTACTTC.

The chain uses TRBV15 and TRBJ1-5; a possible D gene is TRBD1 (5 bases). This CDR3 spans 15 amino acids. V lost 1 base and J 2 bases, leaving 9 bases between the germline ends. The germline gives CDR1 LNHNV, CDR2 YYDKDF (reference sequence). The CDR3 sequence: CATSRVGAGNQPQHF. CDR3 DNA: TGTGCCACCAGCAGAGTTGGGGCAGGCAATCAGCCCCAGCATTTT.

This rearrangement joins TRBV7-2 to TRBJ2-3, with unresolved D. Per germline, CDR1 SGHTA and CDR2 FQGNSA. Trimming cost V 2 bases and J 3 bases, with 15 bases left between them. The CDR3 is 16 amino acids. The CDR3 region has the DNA TGTGCCAGCAGCTTACCCTCTGGGTACGCGACAGATACGCAGTATTTT. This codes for CASSLPSGYATDTQYF.